The next 5 T cell receptor beta chains were all read from a single sample in a study of OX40 agonist ivuxolimab in advanced cancers. Library method: the immunoSEQ multiplex PCR assay. TCRdb retrieved this table from immuneACCESS and kept in-frame rearrangements only. Not all clones are present; in checked studies, unresolved V genes account for under half, and no reason is known for the remainder. The sample table holds roughly 80,000 clones, of which roughly 86% were seen once. Together, the top ten hold approximately 0.8% of the sample. Specimen: CD4+ or CD8+ T cells sorted from blood, collected in a trial of the OX40 agonist ivuxolimab. The source is an adult with an advanced solid tumor such as melanoma, head and neck, liver or kidney cancer.

The chain combines TRBV30 with TRBJ1-1, with a weak D call TRBD1 (5 bases). From germline, CDR1 is GTSNPN and CDR2 SVGIG (reference sequence). This CDR3 comprises 10 residues. Trimming cost V 3 bases and J 10 bases, with 9 bases left between them. The CDR3 region is CAWRRGRAFF. CDR3 sequence (DNA): TGTGCCTGGAGGAGGGGTCGAGCTTTCTTT.

This chain joins TRBV7-2 and TRBJ2-7; 12 bases fit TRBD1. The V segment lost 2 bases and the J segment 3 bases; nucleotides outside the gene matches: 5. The CDR3 runs to 16 residues. From germline, CDR1 is SGHTA and CDR2 FQGNSA. DNA for the CDR3: TGTGCCAGCAGCTTAAGGGGACAGGGGGCATACTACGAGCAGTACTTC. It codes for CASSLRGQGAYYEQYF.

The chain uses TRBV5-4 and TRBJ2-1, with 8 bases fitting TRBD2. The CDR3 has 15 amino acids. Germline V gene data show CDR1 as SGHNT and CDR2 as YYREEE (reference sequence). The V segment lost 2 bases and the J segment 3 bases; nucleotides outside the gene matches: 4. The CDR3 spells CASSFGGRYYNEQFF. The CDR3 DNA reads as TGTGCCAGCAGCTTCGGCGGGAGGTACTACAATGAGCAGTTCTTC.

This chain connects TRBV7-2 to TRBJ2-7, with 10 bases that match TRBD1. Germline CDR1 and CDR2: SGHTA and FQGNSA. The CDR3 runs to 15 residues. J was trimmed by 4 bases and V by 6 bases; bases with no gene match: 9. CDR3: CASSISGTGVYEQYF. The CDR3 nucleotides read TGTGCCAGCAGTATTTCCGGGACAGGGGTGTACGAGCAGTACTTC.

V gene TRBV7-3 combines with J gene TRBJ2-2; the match to TRBD1 covers 7 bases. This CDR3 is 13 amino acids long. V gave up 3 bases and J gave up 6 bases; unmatched junction bases: 1. Germline V gene sequence: CDR1 SGHTA, CDR2 FQGTGA. This chain's CDR3 is CASSFTGAGELFF. CDR3 DNA sequence: TGTGCCAGCAGCTTCACAGGGGCCGGGGAGCTGTTTTTT.